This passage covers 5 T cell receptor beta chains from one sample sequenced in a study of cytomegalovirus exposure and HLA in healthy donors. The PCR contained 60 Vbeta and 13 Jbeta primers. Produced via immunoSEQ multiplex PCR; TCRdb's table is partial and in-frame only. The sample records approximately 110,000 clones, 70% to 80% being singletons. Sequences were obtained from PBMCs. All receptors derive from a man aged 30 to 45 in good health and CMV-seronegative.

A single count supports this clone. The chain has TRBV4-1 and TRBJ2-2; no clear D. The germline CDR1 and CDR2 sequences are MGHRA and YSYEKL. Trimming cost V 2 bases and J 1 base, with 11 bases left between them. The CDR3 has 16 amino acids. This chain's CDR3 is CASSQWAIQNTGELFF. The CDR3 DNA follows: TGCGCCAGCAGCCAATGGGCAATTCAGAACACCGGGGAGCTGTTTTTT.

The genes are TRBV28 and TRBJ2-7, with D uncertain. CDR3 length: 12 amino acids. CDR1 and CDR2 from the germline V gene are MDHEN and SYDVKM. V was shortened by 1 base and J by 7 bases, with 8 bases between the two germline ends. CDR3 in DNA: TGTGCCAGCAGTTTATCCCTGGAGGAGCAGTACTTC. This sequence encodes CASSLSLEEQYF.

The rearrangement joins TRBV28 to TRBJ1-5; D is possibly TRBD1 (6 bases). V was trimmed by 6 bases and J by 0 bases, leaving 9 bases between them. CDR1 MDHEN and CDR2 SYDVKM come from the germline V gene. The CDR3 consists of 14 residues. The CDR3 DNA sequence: TGTGCCAGCAGCCGAGGGGGTAGCAATCAGCCCCAGCATTTT. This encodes CASSRGGSNQPQHF.

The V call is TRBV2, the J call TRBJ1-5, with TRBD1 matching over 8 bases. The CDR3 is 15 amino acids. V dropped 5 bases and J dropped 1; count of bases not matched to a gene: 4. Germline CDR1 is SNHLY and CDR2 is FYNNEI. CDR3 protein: CASSQRTGSNQPQHF. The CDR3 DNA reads TGTGCCAGCAGTCAACGGACAGGGAGCAATCAGCCCCAGCATTTT.

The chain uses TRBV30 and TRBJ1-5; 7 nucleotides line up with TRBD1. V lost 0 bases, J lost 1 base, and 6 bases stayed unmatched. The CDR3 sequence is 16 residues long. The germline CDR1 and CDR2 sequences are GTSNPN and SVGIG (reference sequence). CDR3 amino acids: CAWSVGGGASNQPQHF. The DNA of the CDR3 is TGTGCCTGGAGTGTTGGAGGGGGCGCGAGCAATCAGCCCCAGCATTTT.